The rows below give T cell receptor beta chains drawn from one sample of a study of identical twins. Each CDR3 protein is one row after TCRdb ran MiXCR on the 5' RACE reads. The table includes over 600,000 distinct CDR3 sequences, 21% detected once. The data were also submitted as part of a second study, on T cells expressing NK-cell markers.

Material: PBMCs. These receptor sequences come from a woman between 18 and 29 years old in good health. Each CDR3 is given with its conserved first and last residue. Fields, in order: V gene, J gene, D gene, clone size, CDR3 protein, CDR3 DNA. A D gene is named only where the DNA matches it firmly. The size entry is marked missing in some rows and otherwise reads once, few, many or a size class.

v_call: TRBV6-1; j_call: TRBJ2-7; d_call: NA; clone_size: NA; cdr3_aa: CASRSLASNYEQYF; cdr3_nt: TGTGCCAGCAGGTCCCTAGCCTCGAACTACGAGCAGTACTTC
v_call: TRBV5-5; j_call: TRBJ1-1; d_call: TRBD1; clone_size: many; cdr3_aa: CASSFGQGITEAFF; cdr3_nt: TGTGCCAGCAGCTTCGGACAGGGGATCACTGAAGCTTTCTTT
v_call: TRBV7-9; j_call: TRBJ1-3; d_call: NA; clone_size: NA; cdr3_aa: CASSVERTIYF; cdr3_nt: TGTGCCAGCAGCGTCGAAAGGACCATATATTTT
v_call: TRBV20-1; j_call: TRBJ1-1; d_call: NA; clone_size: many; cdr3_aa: CSATGDRNTEAFF; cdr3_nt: TGCAGTGCCACCGGGGATCGCAACACTGAAGCTTTCTTT
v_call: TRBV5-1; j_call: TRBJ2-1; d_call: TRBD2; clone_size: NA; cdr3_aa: CASSLFLAGLINEQFF; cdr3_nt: TGCGCCAGCAGCTTGTTTTTAGCGGGGTTAATAAATGAGCAGTTCTTC
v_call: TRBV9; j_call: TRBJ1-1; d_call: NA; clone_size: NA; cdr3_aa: CASSRYGNTEAFF; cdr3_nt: TGTGCCAGCAGCCGGTATGGGAACACTGAAGCTTTCTTT
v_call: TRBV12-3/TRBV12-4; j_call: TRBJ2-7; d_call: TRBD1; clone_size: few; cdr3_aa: CASRRQGISGEQYF; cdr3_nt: TGTGCCAGCAGAAGACAGGGTATTAGTGGCGAGCAGTACTTC
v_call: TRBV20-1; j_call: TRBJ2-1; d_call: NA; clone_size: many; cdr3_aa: CSARQGYNEQFF; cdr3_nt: TGCAGTGCTAGACAGGGCTACAATGAGCAGTTCTTC
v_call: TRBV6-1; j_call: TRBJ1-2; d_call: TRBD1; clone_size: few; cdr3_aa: CASSVFRDRVAYGYTF; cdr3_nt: TGTGCCAGCAGTGTTTTCCGGGACAGGGTAGCGTATGGCTACACCTTC
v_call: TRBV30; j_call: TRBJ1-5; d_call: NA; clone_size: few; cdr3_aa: CAWRDRLSNQPQHF; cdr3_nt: TGTGCCTGGAGGGACCGATTGAGCAATCAGCCCCAGCATTTT
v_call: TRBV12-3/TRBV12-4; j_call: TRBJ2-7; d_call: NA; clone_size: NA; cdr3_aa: CASSFRRMGDEQYF; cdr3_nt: TGTGCCAGCAGTTTTAGACGGATGGGAGACGAGCAGTACTTC
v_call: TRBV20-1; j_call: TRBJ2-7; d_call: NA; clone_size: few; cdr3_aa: CSAMVKTRHEQYF; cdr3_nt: TGCAGTGCTATGGTGAAGACCAGGCATGAGCAGTACTTC
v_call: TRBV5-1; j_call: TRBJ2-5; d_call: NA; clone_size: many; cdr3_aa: CASSLPRTAYQETQYF; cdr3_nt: TGCGCCAGCAGCTTGCCGCGGACGGCGTACCAAGAGACCCAGTACTTC
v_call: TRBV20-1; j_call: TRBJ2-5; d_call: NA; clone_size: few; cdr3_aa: CSADGGGPQETQYF; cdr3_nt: TGCAGTGCCGACGGAGGGGGTCCCCAAGAGACCCAGTACTTC
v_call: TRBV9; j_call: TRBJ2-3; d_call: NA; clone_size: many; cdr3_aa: CASSVGNLPRDTQYF; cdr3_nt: TGTGCCAGCAGCGTAGGTAACCTCCCTAGGGATACGCAGTATTTT
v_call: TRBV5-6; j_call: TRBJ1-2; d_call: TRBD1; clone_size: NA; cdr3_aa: CASRTGFNYGYTF; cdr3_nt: TGTGCCAGCAGGACAGGGTTTAACTATGGCTACACCTTC
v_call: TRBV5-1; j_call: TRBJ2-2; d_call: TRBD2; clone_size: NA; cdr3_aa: CASSFVFGWEGGELFF; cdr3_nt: TGCGCCAGCAGCTTTGTCTTCGGATGGGAGGGCGGGGAGCTGTTTTTT
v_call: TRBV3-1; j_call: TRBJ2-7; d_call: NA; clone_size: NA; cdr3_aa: CASSQMPSVYEQYF; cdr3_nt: TGTGCCAGCAGCCAGATGCCCTCGGTCTACGAGCAGTACTTC
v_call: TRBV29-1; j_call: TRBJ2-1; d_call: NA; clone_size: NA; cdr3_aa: CSVEELTREQFF; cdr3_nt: TGCAGCGTTGAAGAGTTAACCCGTGAGCAGTTCTTC
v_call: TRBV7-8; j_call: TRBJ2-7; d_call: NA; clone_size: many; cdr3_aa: CASAGDVSGREQYF; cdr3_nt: TGTGCCAGCGCAGGGGATGTATCGGGCAGGGAGCAGTACTTC
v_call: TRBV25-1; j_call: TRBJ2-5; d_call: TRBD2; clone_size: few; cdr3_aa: CASSEFGGSGTLGETQYF; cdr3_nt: TGTGCCAGCAGTGAATTCGGAGGTAGCGGGACGCTCGGAGAGACCCAGTACTTC
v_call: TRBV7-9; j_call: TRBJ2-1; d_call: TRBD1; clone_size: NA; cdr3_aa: CASSSVGTGDNEQFF; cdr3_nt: TGTGCCAGCAGCTCAGTTGGGACAGGGGACAATGAGCAGTTCTTC
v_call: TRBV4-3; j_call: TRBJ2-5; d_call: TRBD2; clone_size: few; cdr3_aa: CASSQATSAQETQYF; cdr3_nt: TGCGCCAGCAGCCAAGCTACTAGCGCCCAAGAGACCCAGTACTTC
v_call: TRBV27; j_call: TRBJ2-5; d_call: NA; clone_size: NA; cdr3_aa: CASSFKGGTSTQETQYF; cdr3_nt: TGTGCCAGCAGTTTTAAAGGTGGGACCAGCACACAAGAGACCCAGTACTTC
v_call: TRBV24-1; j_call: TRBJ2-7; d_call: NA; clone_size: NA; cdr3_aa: CATSHHYEQYF; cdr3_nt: TGTGCCACCAGCCACCACTACGAGCAGTACTTC
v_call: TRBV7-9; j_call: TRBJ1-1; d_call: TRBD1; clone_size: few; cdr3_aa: CAAGQGMNTEAFF; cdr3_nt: TGTGCCGCTGGACAGGGGATGAACACTGAAGCTTTCTTT
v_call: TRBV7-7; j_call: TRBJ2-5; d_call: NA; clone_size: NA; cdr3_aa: CASSMATGRETQYF; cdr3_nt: TGTGCTAGCAGCATGGCCACAGGGAGGGAGACCCAGTACTTC
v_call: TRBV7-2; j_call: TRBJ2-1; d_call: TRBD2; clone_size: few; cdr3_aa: CASSENLAANRNEQFF; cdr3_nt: TGTGCCAGCAGCGAAAATCTAGCGGCAAATCGCAATGAGCAGTTCTTC
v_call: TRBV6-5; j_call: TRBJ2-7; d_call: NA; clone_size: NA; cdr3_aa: CASSYSGRGGEQYF; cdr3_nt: TGTGCCAGCAGTTACTCTGGCAGGGGGGGCGAGCAGTACTTC
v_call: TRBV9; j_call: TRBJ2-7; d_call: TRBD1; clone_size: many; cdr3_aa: CASSVAPWGQPYEQYF; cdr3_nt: TGTGCCAGCAGCGTAGCCCCATGGGGACAGCCATACGAGCAGTACTTC
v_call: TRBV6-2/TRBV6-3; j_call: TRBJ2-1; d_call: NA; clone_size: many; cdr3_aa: CASSYLGVGGEQFF; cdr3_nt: TGTGCCAGCAGTTACCTCGGGGTCGGAGGTGAGCAGTTCTTC
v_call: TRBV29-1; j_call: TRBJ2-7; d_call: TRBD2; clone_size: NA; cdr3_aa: CSVEDHGGASYEQYF; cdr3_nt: TGCAGCGTTGAAGATCACGGGGGGGCCTCCTACGAGCAGTACTTC
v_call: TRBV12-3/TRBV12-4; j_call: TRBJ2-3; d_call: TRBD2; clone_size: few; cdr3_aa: CASSPIAGHTDTQYF; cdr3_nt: TGTGCCAGCAGCCCGATAGCGGGGCACACAGATACGCAGTATTTT
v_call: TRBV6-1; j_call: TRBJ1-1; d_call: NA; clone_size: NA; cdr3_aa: CASSRSGAANTEAFF; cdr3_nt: TGTGCCAGCAGTCGAAGCGGGGCGGCGAACACTGAAGCTTTCTTT
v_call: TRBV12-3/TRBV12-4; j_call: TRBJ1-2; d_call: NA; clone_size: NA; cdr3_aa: CASSPQGRSYGYTF; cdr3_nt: TGTGCCAGCAGCCCACAGGGTAGGAGCTATGGCTACACCTTC
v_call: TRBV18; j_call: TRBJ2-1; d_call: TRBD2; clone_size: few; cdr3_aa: CASSPPGLGGVGEQFF; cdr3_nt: TGTGCCAGCTCACCCCCGGGACTAGGGGGGGTCGGTGAGCAGTTCTTC
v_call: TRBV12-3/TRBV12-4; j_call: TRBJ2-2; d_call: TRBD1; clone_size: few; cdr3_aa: CASSFRQGLTGELFF; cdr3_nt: TGTGCCAGCAGTTTCCGACAGGGGTTGACCGGGGAGCTGTTTTTT
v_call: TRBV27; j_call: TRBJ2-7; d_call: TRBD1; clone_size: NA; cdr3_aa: CASSFLKTGREQYF; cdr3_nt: TGTGCCAGCAGTTTCCTGAAGACAGGGCGCGAGCAGTACTTC
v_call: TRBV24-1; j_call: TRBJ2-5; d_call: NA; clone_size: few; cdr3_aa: CATSDPSGPGETQYF; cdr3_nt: TGTGCCACCAGTGATCCCTCGGGGCCAGGGGAGACCCAGTACTTC
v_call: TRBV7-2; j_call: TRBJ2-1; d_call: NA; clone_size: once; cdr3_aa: CASSYRTPYNEQFF; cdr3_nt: TGTGCCAGCAGCTACAGGACGCCGTACAATGAGCAGTTCTTC
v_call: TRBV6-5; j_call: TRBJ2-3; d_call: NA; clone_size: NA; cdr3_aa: CASSYNRGEATQYF; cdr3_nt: TGTGCCAGCAGTTACAACAGAGGGGAGGCTACGCAGTATTTT
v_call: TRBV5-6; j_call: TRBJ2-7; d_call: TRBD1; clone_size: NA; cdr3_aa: CASSLVGPGGIYEQYF; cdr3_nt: TGTGCCAGCAGCTTGGTAGGGCCAGGGGGCATCTACGAGCAGTACTTC